Following are 5 T cell receptor beta chains from one sample sequenced in a study of blood T cell repertoires in COVID-19. Some clones are missing from TCRdb's copy, which holds only in-frame ones; the method was immunoSEQ multiplex PCR. The sample has roughly 210,000 clones, about nine tenths seen once; the top ten hold 7% to 7.5%. Material: PBMCs or T cells enriched from blood (not recorded which). These receptors were obtained from a man aged 25-45 years in a cohort exposed to, infected with or recovered from COVID-19 (not recorded which).

This chain joins TRBV6-2 or TRBV6-3 and TRBJ2-5; TRBD1 is a possible D gene (6 bases). CDR3 length: 15 amino acids. Germline V gene lookup returns CDR1 MNHEY and CDR2 SVGEGT. V was pared by 5 bases and J by 0 bases, with 13 bases between. The CDR3: CASSQGGPNQETQYF. The CDR3 DNA reads as TGTGCCAGCAGTCAAGGGGGACCTAACCAAGAGACCCAGTACTTC.

This clone was detected only once. The chain recombines TRBV19 with TRBJ1-2; 8 bases map to TRBD1. Trimming cost V 0 bases and J 3 bases; bases outside gene matches: 6. The CDR3 spans 16 residues. The germline gives CDR1 LNHDA, CDR2 SQIVND (reference sequence). The CDR3 loop is CASSIDPDRGDYGYTF. CDR3 in DNA: TGTGCCAGTAGTATAGATCCAGACAGGGGTGACTATGGCTACACCTTC.

V and J are TRBV4-1 and TRBJ2-7; TRBD1 agrees at 9 bases. This CDR3 comprises 16 residues. The junction had 14 bases not matched to a gene; V was cut back by 5 bases and J by 6 bases. Germline lookup yields CDR1 MGHRA and CDR2 YSYEKL. CDR3 sequence reads: CASSSQFGTGRFEQYF. The CDR3 coding sequence is TGCGCCAGCAGCTCCCAATTTGGGACAGGGAGATTCGAGCAGTACTTC.

Of note for this clone: Its ends do not fully match the called genes, so a read error is possible. DNA for the CDR3: TGTGCCAGCAGATTAGTGGGGACTACTGAAGCTTTCTTT. Translated, it gives CASRLVGTTEAFF. The chain recombines TRBV11-2 with TRBJ1-1; D possibly corresponds to TRBD1 (5 bases). Germline values: CDR1 SGHAT, CDR2 FQNNGV. The CDR3 is made up of 13 amino acids.

This clone was counted a few times. J is TRBJ2-2 and V is TRBV1; TRBD1 reflects the table's D call only, with no check against the DNA. TRBV1 constitutes a pseudogene. The CDR3 has 14 amino acids. The CDR3 protein is CTSSQEGPNGELFF. The CDR3 DNA reads TGCACCAGCAGCCAAGAGGGCCCCAACGGGGAGCTGTTTTTT.